A selection of T cell receptor beta chains follows, all from one sample in a study of blood T cell repertoires in COVID-19. The assay was immunoSEQ multiplex PCR, and TCRdb's table has in-frame clones only and misses some. The table has tens of thousands of clones, approximately 86% seen once; the top ten hold less than 4.5%. Sequenced sample: peripheral blood. These TCRs come from an elderly man with active COVID-19. The CDR3 runs from the conserved cysteine through the conserved F or W. The D gene is left open where the match is weak. A clone size is listed for some rows: how often the clone was seen (once, few, many), or a class if it is expanded.

TRBJ1-2 TRBV4-3 TRBD1 NA TGCGCCAGCAGCCAAGTCATCGCGACAGGGAGCGGCTACACCTTC CASSQVIATGSGYTF
TRBJ2-6 TRBV5-8 TRBD1 NA TGTGCCAGCAGCTTGACAGGGGCTTACTCTGGGGCCAACGTCCTGACTTTC CASSLTGAYSGANVLTF
TRBJ1-1 TRBV6-2/TRBV6-3 TRBD1 NA TGTGCCAGCAGCCCGGGACAGACCATGAACACTGAAGCTTTCTTT CASSPGQTMNTEAFF
TRBJ2-7 TRBV2 TRBD2 NA TGTGCCAGCAGCGGACTAGCGGTGCGGGAGCAGTACTTC CASSGLAVREQYF
TRBJ2-1 TRBV19 TRBD2 NA TGTGCCAGTAGTAGAGGGACTAGCGGGGTCAGCTCCTACAATGAGCAGTTCTTC CASSRGTSGVSSYNEQFF
TRBJ2-1 TRBV6-6 NA once TGTGCCAGCACTCTTAGCCGCGCGAGCTCCTACAATGAGCAGTTCTTC CASTLSRASSYNEQFF
TRBJ1-5 TRBV5-1 NA NA TGCGCCAGCAGCTTGGCGGGCAATCAGCCCCAGCATTTT CASSLAGNQPQHF
TRBJ1-2 TRBV30 NA NA TGTGCCTGGAGCCATCGAGGCACTTTGAACTATGGCTACACCTTC CAWSHRGTLNYGYTF
TRBJ1-2 TRBV7-8 TRBD1 few TGTGCCAGCAGCTTAACTGGGACGCTGGACAGGGGTAACTATGGCTACACCTTC CASSLTGTLDRGNYGYTF
TRBJ2-1 TRBV7-9 TRBD2 NA TGTGCCAGCAGGCAACTAGCGGGTCACAATGAGCAGTTCTTC CASRQLAGHNEQFF
TRBJ2-1 TRBV19 TRBD1 once TGTGCCAGTAGTATGGAGACAGGGCTTGGCAATGAGCAGTTCTTC CASSMETGLGNEQFF
TRBJ1-4 TRBV19 TRBD1 NA TGTGCCAGTAGTATCCGCTTGGGACAGAATGAAAAACTGTTTTTT CASSIRLGQNEKLFF
TRBJ2-1 TRBV7-2 TRBD2 NA TGTGCCAGCAGCCCTGGGACTAGCGGGAGGGGCCCTTACAATGAGCAGTTCTTC CASSPGTSGRGPYNEQFF
TRBJ2-7 TRBV30 NA NA TGTGCCTGGAGTGGGCTAGGCACCTACGAGCAGTACTTC CAWSGLGTYEQYF
TRBJ2-5 TRBV28 TRBD1 NA TGTGCCAGCAGTTCCGCCGGGACAGGAGGTAAAGAGACCCAGTACTTC CASSSAGTGGKETQYF
TRBJ1-1 TRBV6-5 NA once TGTGCCAGCCGGGTGAACACTGAAGCTTTCTTT CASRVNTEAFF
TRBJ1-5 TRBV28 NA NA TGTGCCAGCAGTTTGTCGGCTCAAGGGGATATATATAGCAATCAGCCCCAGCATTTT CASSLSAQGDIYSNQPQHF
TRBJ2-2 TRBV5-1 NA once TGCGCCAGCAGCCCCCCGGGCCGGCGGGACACCGGGGAGCTGTTTTTT CASSPPGRRDTGELFF
TRBJ2-7 TRBV28 TRBD1 NA TGTGCCAGCAGACAGGGGGGTATCTACGAGCAGTACTTC CASRQGGIYEQYF
TRBJ2-5 TRBV30 TRBD1 NA TGTGCCTGGAGTGCCGGACAGGGGGCGCGGGAGACCCAGTACTTC CAWSAGQGARETQYF
TRBJ2-5 TRBV9 NA once TGTGCCAGCAGCGTAGTAGGGGTTGAAGGAGAGACCCAGTACTTC CASSVVGVEGETQYF
TRBJ1-5 TRBV11-2 NA NA TGTGCCAGCAGCTTAGGCGGGGGCAGGGGTCAGCCCCAGCATTTT CASSLGGGRGQPQHF
TRBJ1-2 TRBV7-6 TRBD1 NA TGTGCCAGCAGCTTCGGACAGGGAATGGATCGGGGCTACACCTTC CASSFGQGMDRGYTF
TRBJ2-3 TRBV4-3 TRBD2 NA TGCGCCAGCAGCCTCGGGACTAGCGACGAAGTTGGCACAGATACGCAGTATTTT CASSLGTSDEVGTDTQYF